This T cell receptor beta chain is from a study of T-cell memory formation after mild COVID-19. Points on this clonotype: Its specificity is not known.

Study-wide results and caveats: Later expanders leaned CD4+, whereas clones that contracted between day 15 and 85 were balanced CD4/CD8. Memory from before infection featured some responding clones, which suggests cross-reactive memory joined.

V shed 1 base and J shed 1 base, with 7 bases lying between them. Germline loops: CDR1 SGHRS, CDR2 YFSETQ. The CDR3 covers 14 residues. TCRdb recomputed calls from the 5' RACE reads with MiXCR, one row per CDR3 protein. In the table there are fewer than 700,000 distinct CDR3 sequences, roughly 22% of which are singletons. Material: PBMCs or a T cell subset sorted from them (not recorded which). V is TRBV5-1 and J is TRBJ2-3; D unclear. The sequence was collected from an adult woman who had mild COVID-19 (a few samples of this study predate the infection). Cell type and time point are not known. The CDR3 spells CASSLLLGTDTQYF. Here the CDR3 DNA reads TGCGCCAGCAGCTTGCTCCTCGGCACAGATACGCAGTATTTT.